This record looks at one T cell receptor beta chain sequence and its context. This CDR3 comprises 15 residues. CDR1 is SGHVS, CDR2 FQNEAQ, per germline. V was clipped by 5 bases and J by 7 bases; unmatched bases: 8. The source of the sample is a study of control samples from healthy donors and cancer patients. TCRdb's copy holds only in-frame clones and misses some; the assay was immunoSEQ multiplex PCR. The sample contains approximately 140,000 clones, approximately 94% of which appear only once. Sequencing input: blood. The receptor comes from a man aged 35 to 55 in good health. V gene TRBV7-8 combines with J gene TRBJ1-4, with TRBD1 identical over 9 bases. The CDR3 sequence: CASSIRQGGGEKLFF. Here the CDR3 DNA reads TGTGCCAGCAGCATCCGACAGGGGGGGGGTGAAAAACTGTTTTTT.